The next 23 T cell receptor beta chains were all read from a single sample in a study of Graves' ophthalmopathy and Graves' hyperthyroidism. Amplified TCR beta CDR3 regions were obtained using RNA transcripts as template. A first-round RT-PCR used HTBI primers, followed by a second-round multiplex PCR. TCRdb re-called the multiplex PCR reads through MiXCR, storing one row per CDR3 protein. The data show tens of thousands of distinct CDR3 sequences, around 45% seen once. Sequenced: peripheral blood. The receptors shown here come from an adult man with Graves' ophthalmopathy.

In its sample, this clonotype was seen once. CDR3 in amino acids: CSAPIAGPSGEQYF. CDR3 in DNA: TGCAGTGCACCAATAGCGGGGCCGTCCGGCGAGCAGTACTTC. The chain couples TRBV20-1 to TRBJ2-7, with 8 nucleotides matching TRBD2. This CDR3 is 14 amino acids long. Germline CDR1 DFQATT, CDR2 SNEGSKA (reference sequence). The V gene end was trimmed by 6 bases and the J gene end by 6 bases; junction bases not matched to a gene: 13.

The chain joins TRBV9 to TRBJ2-5, with TRBD2 as a possible D gene (6 bases). Germline loops: CDR1 SGDLS, CDR2 YYNGEE. This CDR3 is 10 amino acids long. V lost 7 bases and J lost 5, with 6 bases in between. Here the CDR3 reads CASGGETQYF. CDR3 in DNA: TGTGCCAGCGGAGGGGAGACCCAGTACTTC. Drawing the rest from reference TRBV9 and TRBJ2-5, the complete variable domain is DSGVTQTPKHLITATGQRVTLRCSPRSGDLSVYWYQQSLDQGLQFLIQYYNGEERAKGNILERFSAQQFPDLHSELNLSSLELGDSALYFCASGGETQYFGPGTRLLVL.

CDR3 sequence (DNA): TGTGCCAGCTCACCTGGACAGGGGAGTGACTATGGCTACACCTTC. This encodes CASSPGQGSDYGYTF. This chain links TRBV18 with TRBJ1-2, with 9 bases identical to TRBD1. This CDR3 has 15 residues. With V trimmed by 3 bases and J by 3 bases, 5 bases remained unmatched. Germline V lookup: CDR1 KGHSH, CDR2 LQKENI.

The CDR3 spells CASSYEVAGELFF. CDR3 bases: TGTGCCAGCAGTTACGAGGTCGCCGGGGAGCTGTTTTTT. The gene calls are TRBV6-6 and TRBJ2-2, with D uncertain. CDR3 length equals 13 residues. Per germline, CDR1 MNHNY and CDR2 SVGAGI (reference sequence). The V and J ends lost 2 bases and 6 bases respectively, with 7 bases between them.

This clonotype has at least ten counts. The V call is TRBV3-1, the J call TRBJ1-2; D uncertain. The CDR3 sequence is 14 residues long. The V and J ends lost 1 base and 4 bases respectively, with 10 bases between them. In germline, CDR1 is LGHDT, CDR2 YNNKEL (reference sequence). CDR3: CASSQVGGGYGYTF. CDR3 bases: TGTGCCAGCAGCCAAGTCGGAGGTGGCTATGGCTACACCTTC.

The gene calls are TRBV20-1 and TRBJ2-7; D is perhaps TRBD1 or TRBD2 (5 bases each). CDR1 and CDR2 from the germline V gene are DFQATT and SNEGSKA (reference sequence). V dropped 3 bases and J dropped 6 bases, with 12 bases sitting between them. The CDR3 contains 12 residues. The CDR3 spells CSARGEGPEQYF. The CDR3 DNA reads as TGCAGTGCTAGGGGGGAAGGTCCCGAGCAGTACTTC.

Details on this clonotype: One base away lies a much larger clone, so this may be a sequencing read error. Without the conserved terminal phenylalanine or tryptophan, this CDR3 likely stems from a read error. The V gene is TRBV6-1, the J gene TRBJ2-2; D possibly uses TRBD1 or TRBD2 (6 bases each). The CDR3 totals 12 residues. From germline, CDR1 is MNHNS and CDR2 SASEGT. Trimming shortened V by 8 bases and J by 6 bases, and 10 bases separated the two germline ends. CDR3 loop: CASPRGPGELFY. The CDR3 DNA is TGTGCCAGCCCTCGGGGGCCCGGGGAGCTGTTTTAT.

The table lists this clonotype with a count of one. The CDR3 coding sequence is TGCAGTGCTCTGACTAGCGGTGAGCAGTTCTTC. Translation: CSALTSGEQFF. The gene calls are TRBV20-1 and TRBJ2-1; 9 nucleotides align to TRBD2. The V gene end was trimmed by 5 bases and the J gene end by 9 bases; junction bases not matched to a gene: 2. CDR3 length equals 11 residues. Germline V CDR1 and CDR2: DFQATT, SNEGSKA (reference sequence).

This clonotype was detected ten times or more. This sequence joins TRBV5-5 and TRBJ1-2, with a tentative D call TRBD1 (6 bases). With 7 bases removed from V and 2 bases from J, the gap between germline ends came to 15 bases. This CDR3 is 14 amino acids long. Germline CDR1 is SGHKS and CDR2 is YYEKEE (reference sequence). CDR3 sequence reads: CASRRTEANYGYTF. The CDR3 DNA is TGTGCCAGCCGCCGGACAGAAGCGAACTATGGCTACACCTTC.

V gene TRBV11-2 combines with J gene TRBJ2-5; no reliable D call. CDR3 size: 13 residues. Germline V gene sequence: CDR1 SGHAT, CDR2 FQNNGV. The V and J ends lost 5 bases and 7 bases respectively, with 14 bases between them. In DNA form, the CDR3 reads TGTGCCAGCAGCAGAACCGGTGTGATGACCCAGTACTTC. Amino acids: CASSRTGVMTQYF.

There are many counts of this clonotype. The rearrangement joins TRBV28 to TRBJ2-1, with TRBD1 as a possible D gene (6 bases). The CDR3 length is 12 residues. Germline V CDR1 and CDR2: MDHEN, SYDVKM. V was cut by 5 bases and J by 7 bases, with 9 bases left in between. The DNA of the CDR3 is TGTGCCAGCAGTCCTACAGGGAATGAGCAGTTCTTC. Its translation: CASSPTGNEQFF.

This clonotype was counted ten times or more. In DNA form, the CDR3 reads TGCGCCAGCAGCTTGCCCGGGACAGGGAAGACAGATACGCAGTATTTT. Translating it yields CASSLPGTGKTDTQYF. The chain couples TRBV5-1 to TRBJ2-3, with 9 bases that match TRBD1. CDR3 length equals 16 residues. V dropped 1 base and J dropped 3; count of bases not matched to a gene: 6. Germline CDR1 is SGHRS and CDR2 is YFSETQ.

The rearrangement joins TRBV7-2 to TRBJ2-5; D is possibly TRBD1 (5 bases). Looked up from germline, CDR1 is SGHTA and CDR2 is FQGNSA. This CDR3 is built from 15 residues. V was clipped by 1 base and J by 1 base, with 10 bases between them. The CDR3 loop is CASSLDGHRQETQYF. The CDR3 bases are TGTGCCAGCAGCTTAGACGGACACCGCCAAGAGACCCAGTACTTC.

Many counts were recorded for this clonotype. The chain joins TRBV6-5 to TRBJ1-1, with D perhaps matching TRBD1 (5 bases). The CDR3 spans 15 residues. The germline V gene has CDR1 MNHEY and CDR2 SVGAGI. V was shortened by 5 bases and J by 11 bases, with 24 bases between the two germline ends. The CDR3 reads CASSASLQGTSDAFF. In nucleotides, the CDR3 is TGTGCCAGCAGTGCATCCCTCCAGGGCACCTCGGACGCTTTCTTT.

The chain couples TRBV10-1 to TRBJ1-1; D perhaps matches TRBD1 (6 bases). CDR3 length equals 12 residues. Germline V gene lookup returns CDR1 WNHNN and CDR2 SYGVQD (reference sequence). The V end was cut by 0 bases, the J end by 12 bases, with 11 bases between. The CDR3 loop is CASSESTGAPFF. CDR3 coding DNA: TGCGCCAGCAGTGAGTCGACAGGTGCTCCTTTCTTT.

V usage is TRBV6-2 or TRBV6-3 and J usage is TRBJ2-5, with D possibly matching TRBD1 (8 bases). The V end lost 6 bases, the J end lost 4 bases, and 12 bases lay between the germline ends. The germline gives CDR1 MNHEY, CDR2 SVGEGT. The CDR3 has 13 amino acids. This CDR3 reads CASRQGGGETQYF. CDR3 coding DNA: TGTGCCAGCAGACAGGGGGGGGGAGAGACCCAGTACTTC.

V gene TRBV19 combines with J gene TRBJ2-1; a possible D gene is TRBD2 (6 bases). V lost 3 bases, J lost 4 bases, and 19 bases lay in between. The germline V gene has CDR1 LNHDA and CDR2 SQIVND (reference sequence). CDR3 length equals 17 residues. The CDR3 DNA is TGTGCCAGTAGTATTAGTGGCGGAGGGACCTCGTACAATGAGCAGTTCTTC. It specifies CASSISGGGTSYNEQFF.

The rearrangement joins TRBV19 to TRBJ1-2, with TRBD1 identical over 10 bases. V dropped 6 bases and J dropped 7; count of bases not matched to a gene: 11. The CDR3 covers 15 residues. Germline values: CDR1 LNHDA, CDR2 SQIVND (reference sequence). CDR3 in amino acids: CASSANPTGGGGYTF. The CDR3 nucleotides read TGTGCCAGTAGCGCGAATCCGACAGGGGGCGGTGGCTACACCTTC.

This clonotype has ten or more counts. This sequence joins TRBV7-6 and TRBJ2-1, with D possibly matching TRBD2 (7 bases). The CDR3 has 13 residues. CDR1 is SGHVS and CDR2 is FNYEAQ in the germline V gene. Trimming stripped 5 bases from V and 12 bases from J, with 17 bases between. The CDR3 loop reads CASSPDGGPPQFF. The CDR3 region has the DNA TGTGCCAGCAGCCCCGACGGGGGGCCGCCGCAGTTCTTC.

The V call is TRBV5-6, the J call TRBJ2-5; D gene uncertain. Deletions cut 4 bases from V and 9 bases from J, with 13 bases between. Germline V CDR1 and CDR2: SGHDT, YYEEEE. CDR3 length: 12 residues. The CDR3 sequence: CASSLNYQPQYF. DNA for the CDR3: TGTGCCAGCAGCCTGAACTATCAGCCCCAGTACTTC.

The count of this clonotype is one. The V call is TRBV19, the J call TRBJ1-1, with D unclear. The CDR3 has 14 residues. Germline loops: CDR1 LNHDA, CDR2 SQIVND (reference sequence). V was shortened by 1 base and J by 4 bases, with 10 bases between the two germline ends. The CDR3 sequence is CASSIVGIGTEAFF. DNA of the CDR3: TGTGCCAGTAGTATAGTCGGGATAGGCACTGAAGCTTTCTTT.

The chain carries TRBV12-3 or TRBV12-4 and TRBJ1-1, with D perhaps matching TRBD1 (5 bases). This CDR3 spans 13 amino acids. Deletions cut 3 bases from V and 1 base from J, with 6 bases between. CDR3 loop: CASSLGGNTEAFF. The CDR3 bases are TGTGCCAGCAGTTTGGGGGGGAACACTGAAGCTTTCTTT.

This chain uses TRBV5-4 with TRBJ2-5, with D possibly TRBD2 on 9 matching bases. Germline values: CDR1 SGHNT, CDR2 YYREEE (reference sequence). The germline V and J ends were trimmed by 4 bases and 3 bases, with 19 bases remaining between them. CDR3 length: 16 amino acids. The CDR3 is CASSPSGAGGEETQYF. As DNA, the CDR3 is TGTGCCAGCAGCCCTAGCGGGGCAGGGGGCGAAGAGACCCAGTACTTC.